Listed below are T cell receptor beta chains from one sample, sequenced in a study of shared clonotypes between healthy human individuals. Measured with immunoSEQ multiplex PCR; TCRdb has only the in-frame clones, and not every one. The profile covers over 2,000,000 clones, with roughly 93% appearing a single time and 1.5% to 2% taken by the ten largest. The specimen sequenced was naive CD8+ T cells from PBMCs. Receptors were obtained from a man younger than 30 in good health. Some clones in this sample may be carry-over from other donors' samples. Each CDR3 is given with its conserved first and last residue. The D gene is left open where the match is weak. Some rows have no size entry. The others give once, few or many, or a class for an expanded clone.

j_call v_call clone_size d_call cdr3_aa cdr3_nt
TRBJ1-1 TRBV6-1 - TRBD1 CASRTGGMNTEAFF TGTGCCAGTCGGACAGGGGGAATGAACACTGAAGCTTTCTTT
TRBJ2-1 TRBV7-2 once - CASSLVWSNEQFF TGTGCCAGCAGCTTAGTATGGTCCAATGAGCAGTTCTTC
TRBJ2-3 TRBV9 - - CASSVVETGITDTQYF TGTGCCAGCAGCGTAGTTGAGACTGGAATCACAGATACGCAGTATTTT
TRBJ2-7 TRBV28 - - CASLNPGNSYEQYF TGTGCCAGCCTCAACCCAGGGAACTCCTACGAGCAGTACTTC
TRBJ2-2 TRBV4-1 - - CASSQDSGTGELFF TGCGCCAGCAGCCAAGATTCTGGGACCGGGGAGCTGTTTTTT
TRBJ2-7 TRBV6-1 - TRBD2 CASSEAGAVAGATEQYF TGTGCCAGCAGTGAAGCAGGAGCGGTAGCGGGAGCCACCGAGCAGTACTTC
TRBJ1-3 TRBV4-3 - - CASSPGRRNTIYF TGCGCCAGCAGCCCCGGACGGCGAAACACCATATATTTT
TRBJ2-3 TRBV4-1 - TRBD1 CASSQGGQGGVTDTQYF TGCGCCAGCAGCCAAGGGGGACAGGGAGGAGTGACAGATACGCAGTATTTT
TRBJ2-7 TRBV5-1 - TRBD1 CASSLDRQGAYEQYF TGCGCCAGCAGCTTGGACAGACAGGGGGCCTACGAGCAGTACTTC
TRBJ2-1 TRBV28 - - CASSPGGNEQFF TGTGCCAGCAGCCCAGGTGGGAATGAGCAGTTCTTC
TRBJ1-1 TRBV7-6 - - CASSPRGGNTEAFF TGTGCCAGCAGCCCTAGGGGGGGGAACACTGAAGCTTTCTTT
TRBJ2-5 TRBV15 - TRBD1 CATSRVRQGGETQYF TGTGCCACCAGCAGAGTCCGACAGGGCGGAGAGACCCAGTACTTC
TRBJ2-7 TRBV19 - - CASSIEEAGSYEQYF TGTGCCAGTAGTATAGAAGAAGCGGGCTCCTACGAGCAGTACTTC
TRBJ2-7 TRBV6-6 - - CASGGAGGEQYF TGTGCCAGCGGGGGGGCCGGTGGGGAGCAGTACTTC
TRBJ1-5 TRBV19 - - CASVIGPYSNQPQHF TGTGCCAGTGTCATCGGACCTTATAGCAATCAGCCCCAGCATTTT
TRBJ1-2 TRBV5-6 - - CASSFRSPANYGYTF TGTGCCAGCAGCTTCCGCAGCCCTGCTAACTATGGCTACACCTTC
TRBJ2-7 TRBV6-5 - - CASRPRAQGLYEQYF TGTGCCAGCAGACCGCGCGCACAGGGACTCTACGAGCAGTACTTC
TRBJ2-5 TRBV7-9 - TRBD2 CASSSRTSGKAQETQYF TGTGCCAGCAGCTCGCGGACTAGCGGGAAGGCTCAAGAGACCCAGTACTTC
TRBJ1-5 TRBV19 once - CASSIVAWGPSNQPQHF TGTGCCAGTAGTATAGTAGCCTGGGGGCCCAGCAATCAGCCCCAGCATTTT
TRBJ2-1 TRBV19 once - CASTSRGEGVNEQFF TGTGCCAGTACCTCCAGGGGTGAGGGGGTGAATGAGCAGTTCTTC
TRBJ2-7 TRBV5-1 - - CASSWGQAYEQYF TGCGCCAGCAGCTGGGGACAAGCCTACGAGCAGTACTTC
TRBJ1-4 TRBV15 - TRBD1 CATSRDRDRENEKLFF TGTGCCACCAGCAGAGATCGGGACAGAGAGAATGAAAAACTGTTTTTT
TRBJ2-3 TRBV4-3 - - CASSQDWGGQDTQYF TGCGCCAGCAGCCAAGATTGGGGGGGGCAAGATACGCAGTATTTT
TRBJ2-3 TRBV2 - - CASRKGDTSTDTQYF TGTGCCAGCAGGAAGGGGGATACTAGCACAGATACGCAGTATTTT
TRBJ2-1 TRBV6-5 - TRBD2 CASSYSSGLDEQFF TGTGCCAGCAGTTACTCTAGCGGGCTCGACGAGCAGTTCTTC
TRBJ2-7 TRBV6-5 - - CASSYSKGHKSYEQYF TGTGCCAGCAGTTACTCGAAAGGACATAAGTCCTACGAGCAGTACTTC
TRBJ2-1 TRBV11-1 - TRBD1 CASSLGTERSYNEQFF TGTGCCAGCAGCTTGGGGACAGAGCGCTCCTACAATGAGCAGTTCTTC
TRBJ2-5 TRBV7-9 - - CASSFSGAVISSQETQYF TGTGCCAGCAGCTTCTCGGGGGCCGTGATCTCTTCGCAAGAGACCCAGTACTTC
TRBJ2-2 TRBV5-4 - - CASSLAWAGANTGELFF TGTGCCAGCAGCTTGGCGTGGGCAGGGGCAAACACCGGGGAGCTGTTTTTT
TRBJ2-1 TRBV2 - - CASSDRNRGNNEQFF TGTGCCAGCAGTGATCGAAACCGGGGCAACAATGAGCAGTTCTTC
TRBJ2-7 TRBV7-6 - - CASSLAPASAYEQYF TGTGCCAGCAGCTTAGCACCGGCCTCTGCCTACGAGCAGTACTTC
TRBJ2-2 TRBV27 - - CASSFSGWTGELFF TGTGCCAGCAGTTTTTCAGGTTGGACCGGGGAGCTGTTTTTT
TRBJ1-3 TRBV9 - - CASSQNSGNTIYF TGTGCCAGCAGCCAAAACTCTGGAAACACCATATATTTT
TRBJ2-1 TRBV13 - TRBD2 CASSRGGGEQFF TGTGCCAGCAGCCGCGGGGGAGGTGAGCAGTTCTTC
TRBJ2-1 TRBV7-9 - - CASSFGDLYNEQFF TGTGCCAGCAGCTTTGGGGACCTCTACAATGAGCAGTTCTTC
TRBJ1-6 TRBV2 once TRBD1 CASSKDRGEFDPLHF TGTGCCAGCTCTAAGGACAGGGGGGAGTTTGACCCCCTCCACTTT
TRBJ2-7 TRBV5-4 - TRBD2 CASSPREGHEQYF TGTGCCAGCAGCCCTCGGGAGGGCCACGAGCAGTACTTC
TRBJ1-2 TRBV5-1 - - CASSLVGGYTF TGCGCCAGCAGCTTGGTTGGGGGCTACACCTTC
TRBJ2-7 TRBV19 - - CASSIDVESYPYEQYF TGTGCCAGTAGTATAGATGTCGAATCATACCCCTACGAGCAGTACTTC
TRBJ2-7 TRBV15 - TRBD1 CATSSPGTDPTYEQYF TGTGCCACCAGCAGCCCTGGGACAGACCCTACCTACGAGCAGTACTTC
TRBJ1-1 TRBV7-2 - - CASSFRGLNTEAFF TGTGCCAGCAGCTTCCGGGGCTTGAACACTGAAGCTTTCTTT
TRBJ1-1 TRBV7-9 - TRBD1 CASSLNSGTGVKRDTEAFF TGTGCCAGCAGCTTAAATTCAGGGACAGGGGTAAAAAGGGACACTGAAGCTTTCTTT
TRBJ2-1 TRBV5-6 - TRBD2 CASSLGTSGRAGEQFF TGTGCCAGCAGCCTGGGGACTAGCGGGAGGGCTGGTGAGCAGTTCTTC
TRBJ1-5 TRBV9 - - CASSFRAGQPQHF TGTGCCAGCAGCTTCCGGGCCGGTCAGCCCCAGCATTTT
TRBJ2-5 TRBV7-2 - - CASSLGPPGPETQYF TGTGCCAGCAGCTTAGGGCCTCCCGGGCCAGAGACCCAGTACTTC
TRBJ2-3 TRBV27 - - CASRIQGGGDTQYF TGTGCCAGCAGAATACAGGGAGGGGGAGATACGCAGTATTTT